Described below is a single TCR beta chain sequence and its context. What it binds is unknown. TCRdb re-derived calls from the reads in MiXCR, one entry per CDR3 protein. The top ten clones hold around 41% of a sample with about 110,000 distinct CDR3 sequences, about 33% of them seen once. The CDR3 is made up of 15 amino acids. Germline CDR1 DFQATT, CDR2 SNEGSKA (reference sequence). Trimming cost V 0 bases and J 0 bases, with 11 bases left between them. The entry originates in a study of T cell repertoires in cytomegalovirus infection. About the research overall: HLA-B-restricted CMV epitopes that are well studied were used alongside recently identified HLA-C-restricted ones. Carrying CMV and the relevant HLA type showed in public TCR beta signatures. Study-wide results and caveats: HLA-C-restricted CMV clonotypes gave the most frequent clonotype in two of eight donors.

The chain carries TRBV20-1 and TRBJ2-5, with D perhaps TRBD2 (6 bases). Sequencing was performed on CD8+ T cells from cultured PBMCs, taken from culture after CMV antigen stimulation. The sequence was obtained from a human donor in good health (CMV status not recorded). Some clones in this sample may be carry-over from other donors' samples. The CDR3: CSARDGGVYQETQYF. As DNA, the CDR3 is TGCAGTGCTAGAGACGGCGGGGTGTACCAAGAGACCCAGTACTTC.